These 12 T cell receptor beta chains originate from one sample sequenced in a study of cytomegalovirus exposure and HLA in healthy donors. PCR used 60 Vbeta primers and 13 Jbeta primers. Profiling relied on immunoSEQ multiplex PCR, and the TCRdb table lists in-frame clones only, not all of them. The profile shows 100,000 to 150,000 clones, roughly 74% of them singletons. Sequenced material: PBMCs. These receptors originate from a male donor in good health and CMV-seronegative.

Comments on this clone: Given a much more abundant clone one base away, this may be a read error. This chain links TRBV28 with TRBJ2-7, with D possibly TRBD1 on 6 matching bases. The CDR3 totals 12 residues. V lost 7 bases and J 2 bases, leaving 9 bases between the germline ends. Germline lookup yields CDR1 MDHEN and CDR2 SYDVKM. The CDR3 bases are TGTGCCAGCACCGGGGACACCTACGAGCAGTACTTC. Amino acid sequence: CASTGDTYEQYF. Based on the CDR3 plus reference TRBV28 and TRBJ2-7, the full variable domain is DVKVTQSSRYLVKRTGEKVFLECVQDMDHENMFWYRQDPGLGLRLIYFSYDVKMKEKGDIPEGYSVSREKKERFSLILESASTNQTSMYLCASTGDTYEQYFGPGTRLTVT.

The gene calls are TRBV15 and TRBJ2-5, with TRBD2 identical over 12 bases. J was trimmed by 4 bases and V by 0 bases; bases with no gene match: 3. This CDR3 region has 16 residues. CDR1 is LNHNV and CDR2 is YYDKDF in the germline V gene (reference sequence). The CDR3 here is CATSRDRGLAGETQYF. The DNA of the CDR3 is TGTGCCACCAGCAGAGATCGGGGACTAGCGGGAGAGACCCAGTACTTC.

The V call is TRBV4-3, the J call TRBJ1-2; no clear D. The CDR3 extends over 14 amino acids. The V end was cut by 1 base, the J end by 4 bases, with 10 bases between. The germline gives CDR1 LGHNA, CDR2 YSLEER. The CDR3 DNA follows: TGCGCCAGCAGCCAAGGTAGCGGGCCCTATGGCTACACCTTC. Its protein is CASSQGSGPYGYTF.

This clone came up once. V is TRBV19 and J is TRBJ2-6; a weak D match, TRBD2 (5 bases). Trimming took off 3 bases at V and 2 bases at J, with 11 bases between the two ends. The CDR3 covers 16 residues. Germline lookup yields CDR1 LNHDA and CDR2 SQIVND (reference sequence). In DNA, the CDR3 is TGTGCCAGTAGTATTCCGGGAAGGGCTGGGGCCAACGTCCTGACTTTC. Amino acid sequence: CASSIPGRAGANVLTF. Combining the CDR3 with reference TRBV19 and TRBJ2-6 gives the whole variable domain DGGITQSPKYLFRKEGQNVTLSCEQNLNHDAMYWYRQDPGQGLRLIYYSQIVNDFQKGDIAEGYSVSREKKESFPLTVTSAQKNPTAFYLCASSIPGRAGANVLTFGAGSRLTVL.

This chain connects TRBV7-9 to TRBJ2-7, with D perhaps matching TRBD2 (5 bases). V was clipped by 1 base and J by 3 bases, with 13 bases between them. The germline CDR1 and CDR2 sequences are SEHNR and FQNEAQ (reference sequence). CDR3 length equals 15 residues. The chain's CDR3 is CASSLGSGTRYEQYF. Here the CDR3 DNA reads TGTGCCAGCAGCTTAGGGAGCGGCACCCGCTACGAGCAGTACTTC.

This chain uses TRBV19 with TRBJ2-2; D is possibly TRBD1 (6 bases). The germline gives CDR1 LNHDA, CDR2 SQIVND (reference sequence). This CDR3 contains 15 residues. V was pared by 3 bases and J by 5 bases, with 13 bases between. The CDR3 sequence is CASSIPTGLTGELFF. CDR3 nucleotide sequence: TGTGCCAGTAGTATCCCTACAGGGTTGACCGGGGAGCTGTTTTTT. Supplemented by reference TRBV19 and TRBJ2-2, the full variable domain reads DGGITQSPKYLFRKEGQNVTLSCEQNLNHDAMYWYRQDPGQGLRLIYYSQIVNDFQKGDIAEGYSVSREKKESFPLTVTSAQKNPTAFYLCASSIPTGLTGELFFGEGSRLTVL.

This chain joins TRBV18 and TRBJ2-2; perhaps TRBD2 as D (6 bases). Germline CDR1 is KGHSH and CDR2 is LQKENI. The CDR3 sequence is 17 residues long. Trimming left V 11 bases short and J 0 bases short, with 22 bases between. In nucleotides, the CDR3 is TGTGCCGGGACTGCGAATAAGCAGGGTTCGAACACCGGGGAGCTGTTTTTT. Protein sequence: CAGTANKQGSNTGELFF.

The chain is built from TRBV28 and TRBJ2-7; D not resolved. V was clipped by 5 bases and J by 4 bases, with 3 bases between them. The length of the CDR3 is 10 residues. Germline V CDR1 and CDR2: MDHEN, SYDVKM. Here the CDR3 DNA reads TGTGCCAGCAGTACTTACGAGCAGTACTTC. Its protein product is CASSTYEQYF.

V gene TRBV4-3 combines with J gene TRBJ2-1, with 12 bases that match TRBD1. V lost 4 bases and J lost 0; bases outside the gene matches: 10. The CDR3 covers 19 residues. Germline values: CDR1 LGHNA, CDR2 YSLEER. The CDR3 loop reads CASSRRPGTGGSSYNEQFF. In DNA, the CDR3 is TGCGCCAGCAGCCGCCGTCCCGGGACAGGGGGCAGCTCCTACAATGAGCAGTTCTTC.

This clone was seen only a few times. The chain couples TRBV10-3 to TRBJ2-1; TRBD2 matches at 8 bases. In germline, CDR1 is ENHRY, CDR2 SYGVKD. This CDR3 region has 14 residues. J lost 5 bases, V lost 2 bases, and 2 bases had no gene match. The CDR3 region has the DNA TGTGCCATCAGTGAGGGCGGGGGGAACAATGAGCAGTTCTTC. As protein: CAISEGGGNNEQFF.

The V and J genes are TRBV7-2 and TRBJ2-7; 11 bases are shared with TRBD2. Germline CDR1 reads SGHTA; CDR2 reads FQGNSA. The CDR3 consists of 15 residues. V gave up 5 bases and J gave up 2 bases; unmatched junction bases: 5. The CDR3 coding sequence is TGTGCCAGCAGCGGTGGACTAGCGGGTCCCTACGAGCAGTACTTC. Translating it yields CASSGGLAGPYEQYF.

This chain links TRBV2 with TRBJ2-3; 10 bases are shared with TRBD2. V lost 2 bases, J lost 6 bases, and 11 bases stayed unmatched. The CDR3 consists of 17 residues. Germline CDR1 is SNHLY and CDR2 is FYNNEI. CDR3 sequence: CASSEMGLSGRADTQYF. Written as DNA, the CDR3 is TGTGCCAGCAGTGAAATGGGGCTGAGCGGGAGGGCTGATACGCAGTATTTT.